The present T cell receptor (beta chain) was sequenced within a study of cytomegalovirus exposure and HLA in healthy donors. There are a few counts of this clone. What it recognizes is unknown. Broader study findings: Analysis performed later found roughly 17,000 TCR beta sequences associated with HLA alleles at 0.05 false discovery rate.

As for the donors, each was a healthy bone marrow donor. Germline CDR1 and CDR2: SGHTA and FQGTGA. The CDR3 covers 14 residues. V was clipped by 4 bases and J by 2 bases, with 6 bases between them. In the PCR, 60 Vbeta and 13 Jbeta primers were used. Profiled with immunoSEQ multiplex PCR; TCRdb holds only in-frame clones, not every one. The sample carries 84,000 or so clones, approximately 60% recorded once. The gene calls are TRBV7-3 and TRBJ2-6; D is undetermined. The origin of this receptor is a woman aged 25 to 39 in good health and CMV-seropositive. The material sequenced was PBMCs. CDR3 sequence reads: CASSWRAGANVLTF. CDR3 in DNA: TGTGCCAGCAGCTGGAGAGCTGGGGCCAACGTCCTGACTTTC.